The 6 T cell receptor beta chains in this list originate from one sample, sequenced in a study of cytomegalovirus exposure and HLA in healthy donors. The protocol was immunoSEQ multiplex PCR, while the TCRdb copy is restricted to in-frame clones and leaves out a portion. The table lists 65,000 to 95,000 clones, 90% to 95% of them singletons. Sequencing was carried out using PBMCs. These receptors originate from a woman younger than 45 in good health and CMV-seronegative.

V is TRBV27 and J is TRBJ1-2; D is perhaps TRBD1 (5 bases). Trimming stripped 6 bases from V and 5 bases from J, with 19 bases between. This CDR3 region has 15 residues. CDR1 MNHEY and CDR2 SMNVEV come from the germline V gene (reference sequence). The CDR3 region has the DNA TGTGCCAGCAGCTCTCCGAGGATGGGGCATTATGGCTACACCTTC. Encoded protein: CASSSPRMGHYGYTF.

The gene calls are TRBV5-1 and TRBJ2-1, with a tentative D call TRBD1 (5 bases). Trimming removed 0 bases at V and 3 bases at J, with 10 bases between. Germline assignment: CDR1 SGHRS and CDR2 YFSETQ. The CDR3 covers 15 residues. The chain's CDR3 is CASSLADSYYNEQFF. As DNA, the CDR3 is TGCGCCAGCAGCTTGGCCGACAGTTACTACAATGAGCAGTTCTTC.

This CDR3 reads CASSLQTSGGAYEQYF. CDR3 bases: TGCGCCAGCAGCTTGCAAACTAGCGGGGGGGCCTACGAGCAGTACTTC. This sequence joins TRBV5-1 and TRBJ2-7, with 13 bases matching TRBD2. CDR3 size: 16 residues. V lost 1 base to trimming and J lost 2 bases; unmatched junction nucleotides: 3. In germline, CDR1 is SGHRS, CDR2 YFSETQ.

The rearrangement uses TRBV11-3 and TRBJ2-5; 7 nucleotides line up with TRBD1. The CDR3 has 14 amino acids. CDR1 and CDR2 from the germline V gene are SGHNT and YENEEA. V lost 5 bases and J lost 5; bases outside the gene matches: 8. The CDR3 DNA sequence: TGTGCCAGCAGCCCGCACAGGGGAGCGGAGACCCAGTACTTC. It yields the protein CASSPHRGAETQYF.

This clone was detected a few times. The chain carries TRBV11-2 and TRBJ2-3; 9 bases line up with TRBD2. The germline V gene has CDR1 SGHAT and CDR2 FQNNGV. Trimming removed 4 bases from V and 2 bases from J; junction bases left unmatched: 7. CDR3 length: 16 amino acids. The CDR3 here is CASSSLAGAVTDTQYF. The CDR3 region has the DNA TGTGCCAGCAGCTCTTTAGCGGGGGCCGTCACAGATACGCAGTATTTT.

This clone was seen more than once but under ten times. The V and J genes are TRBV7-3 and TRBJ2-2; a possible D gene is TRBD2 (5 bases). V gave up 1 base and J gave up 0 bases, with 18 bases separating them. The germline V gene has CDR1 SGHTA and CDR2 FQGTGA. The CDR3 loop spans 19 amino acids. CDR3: CASSLISYEGIANTGELFF. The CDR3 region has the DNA TGTGCCAGCAGCTTAATTTCATATGAGGGCATCGCGAACACCGGGGAGCTGTTTTTT.